The source of this T cell receptor (beta chain) is a study of Graves' ophthalmopathy and Graves' hyperthyroidism. Findings and limits, study-wide: Stable hyperthyroidism and ophthalmopathy were told apart by a 13-signature model, which achieved around 88% sensitivity and roughly 76% specificity.

The CDR3 length is 14 residues. Deletions cut 6 bases from V and 3 bases from J, with 14 bases between. Germline V CDR1 and CDR2: LNHDA, SQIVND (reference sequence). Amplified material comprised TCR beta CDR3 regions derived from RNA transcripts. HTBI primers served in a first-round RT-PCR, which a second-round multiplex PCR followed. One entry per CDR3 protein results from TCRdb running MiXCR on the multiplex PCR reads. The table records hundreds of thousands of distinct CDR3 sequences, 15% of them present only once. This clonotype was observed many times. What it recognizes is unknown. Stable hyperthyroidism was defined by absence of ophthalmopathy within 18 months of follow-up. Aged 18 to 65, hyperthyroidism patients had been newly diagnosed, with under 2 months' duration.

This clonotype originated in a woman under 30 with stable Graves' hyperthyroidism. The sequencing input was peripheral blood. The rearrangement joins TRBV19 to TRBJ1-2, with D tentatively TRBD1 (6 bases). CDR3 sequence (DNA): TGTGCCAGTAGATTATTGGACAGTTACTATGGCTACACCTTC. It yields the protein CASRLLDSYYGYTF.